Each of the 9 T cell receptor beta chains below was sequenced from the same sample in a study of glioma-infiltrating T cells after dendritic cell vaccination. This sample's time point: after dendritic cell vaccination, including at tumor progression/relapse. Only in-frame clones appear in the TCRdb table, and some are missing; sequencing was by immunoSEQ multiplex PCR. This table has 80,000 to 100,000 clones, 75% to 90% appearing once. The sample was blood, taken after dendritic cell vaccination. The source is a human donor with glioblastoma.

A remark on this clone: Germline is not matched at one junction end, which may reflect a read error. The chain employs TRBV7-7 and TRBJ2-2; 10 bases fit TRBD1. The CDR3 has 19 residues. Germline V gene data show CDR1 as SSHAT and CDR2 as FNYEAQ (reference sequence). The CDR3 coding sequence is TGTGCTAGCAGCTCCCGGGACAGGGGTAAGTGGTGTGGCACCGGGGAGCTGTTTTTT. The encoded protein is CASSSRDRGKWCGTGELFF. The full variable domain, with the rest looked up from reference TRBV7-7 and TRBJ2-2, is GAGVSQSPRYKVTKRGQDVTLRCDPISSHATLYWYQQALGQGPEFLTYFNYEAQPDKSGLPSDRFSAERPEGSISTLTIQRTEQRDSAMYRCASSSRDRGKWCGTGELFFGEGSRLTVL.

The rearrangement links TRBV5-1 to TRBJ2-1; 9 bases match TRBD1. The CDR3 runs 18 residues. Per germline, CDR1 SGHRS and CDR2 YFSETQ. Germline trimming cut 3 bases from V and 0 bases from J; bases unmatched to any gene: 10. Here the CDR3 DNA reads TGCGCCAGCAGCTGGAAACATTTGACAGGGGGCTCCTACAATGAGCAGTTCTTC. Encoded protein: CASSWKHLTGGSYNEQFF.

The chain is built from TRBV29-1 and TRBJ2-1, with D tentatively TRBD2 (5 bases). Trimming stripped 4 bases from V and 9 bases from J, with 10 bases between. CDR3 size: 11 residues. The germline gives CDR1 SQVTM, CDR2 ANQGSEA. This CDR3 is CSVVIAGEQFF. The CDR3 DNA follows: TGCAGCGTTGTAATCGCGGGTGAGCAGTTCTTC.

The V call is TRBV28, the J call TRBJ2-2; tentatively, D is TRBD1 (5 bases). This CDR3 has 15 amino acids. The V end was cut by 5 bases, the J end by 2 bases, with 12 bases between. Germline lookup yields CDR1 MDHEN and CDR2 SYDVKM. The CDR3 nucleotides read TGTGCCAGCAGTGCGGTGACAGCCAACACCGGGGAGCTGTTTTTT. Protein: CASSAVTANTGELFF.

This clone was detected only once. The chain recombines TRBV5-1 with TRBJ2-4; D perhaps matches TRBD2 (6 bases). Trimming removed 5 bases from V and 1 base from J, with 19 bases in between. From germline, CDR1 is SGHRS and CDR2 YFSETQ. CDR3 length: 17 residues. The CDR3 sequence: CASSSGLTASAKNIQYF. The CDR3 bases are TGCGCCAGCAGTTCCGGACTAACCGCTAGTGCCAAAAACATTCAGTACTTC.

This chain connects TRBV7-8 to TRBJ1-5, with TRBD1 identical over 7 bases. Germline CDR1 and CDR2: SGHVS and FQNEAQ. The CDR3 sequence is 14 residues long. Losses at the gene ends were 2 bases for V and 8 bases for J; bases not matched to a gene: 6. The CDR3 DNA follows: TGTGCCAGCAGCTTAAGACAGGGTATGAAGCCCCAGCATTTT. Its translation: CASSLRQGMKPQHF.

This CDR3 is CASSQIGGGYEQYF. In DNA form, the CDR3 reads TGCGCCAGCAGCCAAATTGGCGGGGGGTACGAGCAGTACTTC. The gene calls are TRBV4-1 and TRBJ2-7; 8 bases are shared with TRBD2. The germline gives CDR1 MGHRA, CDR2 YSYEKL. The CDR3 sequence is 14 residues long. Trimming took 2 bases from V and 4 from J; bases not matched to a gene: 4.

This chain joins TRBV5-1 and TRBJ1-2, with 7 nucleotides matching TRBD1. The CDR3 consists of 15 residues. The V and J ends lost 4 bases and 1 base, in that order; junction bases with no gene match: 7. Per the germline V gene, CDR1 is SGHRS and CDR2 is YFSETQ. CDR3 protein: CASSGTGARNYGYTF. The CDR3, as DNA: TGCGCCAGCAGCGGCACAGGGGCCCGTAACTATGGCTACACCTTC. Looking up the rest from reference TRBV5-1 and TRBJ1-2 gives the full variable domain: KAGVTQTPRYLIKTRGQQVTLSCSPISGHRSVSWYQQTPGQGLQFLFEYFSETQRNKGNFPGRFSGRQFSNSRSEMNVSTLELGDSALYLCASSGTGARNYGYTFGSGTRLTVV.

The chain joins TRBV5-4 to TRBJ1-2; 7 bases fit TRBD1. The length of the CDR3 is 12 residues. The germline CDR1 and CDR2 sequences are SGHNT and YYREEE (reference sequence). V shed 9 bases, J shed 8 bases, and the junction held 10 bases outside the gene matches. CDR3 DNA: TGTGCCACCCAGGGGGGCAGGAACGGCTACACCTTC. It encodes CATQGGRNGYTF.